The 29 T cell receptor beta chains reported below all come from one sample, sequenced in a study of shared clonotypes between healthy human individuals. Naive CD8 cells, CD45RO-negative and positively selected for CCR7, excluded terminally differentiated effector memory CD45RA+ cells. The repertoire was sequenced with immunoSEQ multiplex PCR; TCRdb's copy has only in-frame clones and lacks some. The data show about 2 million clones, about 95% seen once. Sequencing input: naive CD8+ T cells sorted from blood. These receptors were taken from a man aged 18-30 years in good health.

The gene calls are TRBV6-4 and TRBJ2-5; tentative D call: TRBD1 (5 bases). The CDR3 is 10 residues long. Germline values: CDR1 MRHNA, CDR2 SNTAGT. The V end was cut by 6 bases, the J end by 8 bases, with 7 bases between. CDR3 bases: TGTGCCAGCAGGGGGCGTACCCAGTACTTC. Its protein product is CASRGRTQYF.

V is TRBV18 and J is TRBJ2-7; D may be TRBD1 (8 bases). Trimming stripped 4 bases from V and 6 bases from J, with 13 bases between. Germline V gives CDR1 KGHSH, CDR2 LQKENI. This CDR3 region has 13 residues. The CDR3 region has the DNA TGTGCCAGCTCACAGGACAGGGAGGGCGAGCAGTACTTC. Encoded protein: CASSQDREGEQYF.

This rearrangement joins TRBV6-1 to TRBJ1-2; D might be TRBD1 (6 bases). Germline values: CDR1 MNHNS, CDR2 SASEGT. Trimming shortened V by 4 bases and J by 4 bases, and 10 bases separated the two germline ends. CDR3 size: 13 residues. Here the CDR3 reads CASSGTVPYGYTF. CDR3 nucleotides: TGTGCCAGCAGTGGGACAGTACCCTATGGCTACACCTTC.

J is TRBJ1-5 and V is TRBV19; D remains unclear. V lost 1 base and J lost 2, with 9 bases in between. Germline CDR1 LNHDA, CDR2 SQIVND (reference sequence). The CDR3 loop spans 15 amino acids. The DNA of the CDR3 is TGTGCCAGTAGTATAGGACATTACGGCAATCAGCCCCAGCATTTT. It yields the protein CASSIGHYGNQPQHF.

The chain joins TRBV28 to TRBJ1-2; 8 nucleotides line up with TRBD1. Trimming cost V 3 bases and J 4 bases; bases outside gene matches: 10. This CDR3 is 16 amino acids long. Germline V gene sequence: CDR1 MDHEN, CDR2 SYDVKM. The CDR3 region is CASSFISLQGGYGYTF. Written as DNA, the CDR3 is TGTGCCAGCAGTTTCATTTCCCTACAGGGGGGCTATGGCTACACCTTC.

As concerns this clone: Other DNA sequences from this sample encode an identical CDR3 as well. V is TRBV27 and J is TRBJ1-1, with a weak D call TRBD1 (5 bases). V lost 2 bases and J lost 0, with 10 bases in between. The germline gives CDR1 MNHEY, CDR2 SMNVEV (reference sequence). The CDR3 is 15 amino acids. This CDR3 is CASSLGGPMNTEAFF. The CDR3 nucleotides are TGTGCCAGCAGTTTAGGGGGTCCTATGAACACTGAAGCTTTCTTT.

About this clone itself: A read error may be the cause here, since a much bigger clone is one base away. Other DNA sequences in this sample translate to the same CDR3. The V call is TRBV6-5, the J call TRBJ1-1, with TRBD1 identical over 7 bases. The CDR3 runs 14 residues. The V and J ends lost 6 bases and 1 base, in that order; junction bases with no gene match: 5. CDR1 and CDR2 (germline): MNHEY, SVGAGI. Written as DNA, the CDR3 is TGTGCCAGCAGCTTAGAGGGGGCGAACACTGAAGCTTTCTTT. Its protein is CASSLEGANTEAFF.

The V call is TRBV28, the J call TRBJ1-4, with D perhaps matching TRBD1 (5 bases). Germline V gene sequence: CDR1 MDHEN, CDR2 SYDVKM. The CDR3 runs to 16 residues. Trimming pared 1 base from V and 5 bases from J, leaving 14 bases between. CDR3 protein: CASSLSDSTSNEKLFF. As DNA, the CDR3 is TGTGCCAGCAGTTTATCCGACAGCACTTCAAATGAAAAACTGTTTTTT.

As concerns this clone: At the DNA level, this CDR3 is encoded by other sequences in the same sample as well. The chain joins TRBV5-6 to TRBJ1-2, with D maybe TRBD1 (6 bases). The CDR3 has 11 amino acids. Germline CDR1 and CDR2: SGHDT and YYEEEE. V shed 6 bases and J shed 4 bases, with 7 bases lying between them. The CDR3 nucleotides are TGTGCCAGCACGGACAGCTATGGCTACACCTTC. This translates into CASTDSYGYTF.

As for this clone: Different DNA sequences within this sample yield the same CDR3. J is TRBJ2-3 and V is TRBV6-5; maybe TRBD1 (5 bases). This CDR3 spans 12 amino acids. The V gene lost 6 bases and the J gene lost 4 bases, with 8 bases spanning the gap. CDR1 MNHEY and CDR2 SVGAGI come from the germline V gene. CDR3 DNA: TGTGCCAGCAGCTTGGGGCCAGATACGCAGTATTTT. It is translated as CASSLGPDTQYF.

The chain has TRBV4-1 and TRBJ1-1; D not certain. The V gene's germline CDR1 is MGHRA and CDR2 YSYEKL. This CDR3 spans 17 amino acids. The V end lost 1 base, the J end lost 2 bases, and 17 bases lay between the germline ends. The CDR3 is CASSQVPPPAANTEAFF. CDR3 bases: TGCGCCAGCAGCCAAGTCCCACCCCCGGCGGCAAACACTGAAGCTTTCTTT.

The CDR3 reads CAWSVHGGVVEAFF. The DNA for the CDR3 is TGTGCCTGGAGTGTACACGGTGGGGTGGTTGAAGCTTTCTTT. The chain has TRBV30 and TRBJ1-1; D unclear. The CDR3 totals 14 residues. CDR1 and CDR2 (germline): GTSNPN, SVGIG (reference sequence). The V end lost 0 bases, the J end lost 7 bases, and 15 bases lay between the germline ends.

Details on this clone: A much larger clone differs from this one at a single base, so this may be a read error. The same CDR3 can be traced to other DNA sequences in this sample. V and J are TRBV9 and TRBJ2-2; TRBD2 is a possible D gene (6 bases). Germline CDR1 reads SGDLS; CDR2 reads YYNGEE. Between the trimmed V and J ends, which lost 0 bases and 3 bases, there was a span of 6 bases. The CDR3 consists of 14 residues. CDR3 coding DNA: TGTGCCAGCAGCGTAGGGGGGGACACCGGGGAGCTGTTTTTT. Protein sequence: CASSVGGDTGELFF.

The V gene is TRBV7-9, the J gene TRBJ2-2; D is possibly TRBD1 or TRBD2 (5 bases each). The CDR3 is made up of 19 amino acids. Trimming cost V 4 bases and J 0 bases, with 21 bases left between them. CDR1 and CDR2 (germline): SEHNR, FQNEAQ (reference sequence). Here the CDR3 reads CASSWLPGQKIANTGELFF. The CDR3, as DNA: TGTGCCAGCAGCTGGCTACCGGGGCAGAAAATCGCGAACACCGGGGAGCTGTTTTTT. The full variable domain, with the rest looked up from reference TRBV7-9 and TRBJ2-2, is DTGVSQNPRHKITKRGQNVTFRCDPISEHNRLYWYRQTLGQGPEFLTYFQNEAQLEKSRLLSDRFSAERPKGSFSTLEIQRTEQGDSAMYLCASSWLPGQKIANTGELFFGEGSRLTVL.

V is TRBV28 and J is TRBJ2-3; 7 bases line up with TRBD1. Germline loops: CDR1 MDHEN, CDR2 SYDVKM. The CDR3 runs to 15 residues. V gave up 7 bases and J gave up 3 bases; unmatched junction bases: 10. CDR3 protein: CASTSQGPRTDTQYF. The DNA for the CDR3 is TGTGCCAGCACCTCACAGGGGCCCCGAACAGATACGCAGTATTTT. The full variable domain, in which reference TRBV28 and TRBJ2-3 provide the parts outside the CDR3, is DVKVTQSSRYLVKRTGEKVFLECVQDMDHENMFWYRQDPGLGLRLIYFSYDVKMKEKGDIPEGYSVSREKKERFSLILESASTNQTSMYLCASTSQGPRTDTQYFGPGTRLTVL.

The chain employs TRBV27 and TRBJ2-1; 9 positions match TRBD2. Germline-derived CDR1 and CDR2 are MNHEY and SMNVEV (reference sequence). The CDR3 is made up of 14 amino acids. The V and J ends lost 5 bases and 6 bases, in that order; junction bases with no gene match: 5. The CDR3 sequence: CASSISGSFNEQFF. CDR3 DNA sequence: TGTGCCAGCAGTATTAGCGGGAGTTTCAATGAGCAGTTCTTC.

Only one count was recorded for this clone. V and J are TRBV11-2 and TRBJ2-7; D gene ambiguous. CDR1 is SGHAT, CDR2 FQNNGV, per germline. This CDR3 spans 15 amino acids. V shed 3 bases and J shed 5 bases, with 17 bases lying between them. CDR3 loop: CASSFSRNGFDEQYF. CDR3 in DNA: TGTGCCAGCAGCTTTTCACGGAACGGTTTCGACGAGCAGTACTTC.

CDR3 coding DNA: TGTGCCAGCAGTTTCGAGACTAGCGGATTTAATGAGCAGTTCTTC. Its translation: CASSFETSGFNEQFF. V gene TRBV27 combines with J gene TRBJ2-1, with 9 nucleotides matching TRBD2. The germline V gene has CDR1 MNHEY and CDR2 SMNVEV (reference sequence). The CDR3 loop spans 15 amino acids. J gave up 7 bases and V 3 bases, and 7 bases lay outside the gene matches.

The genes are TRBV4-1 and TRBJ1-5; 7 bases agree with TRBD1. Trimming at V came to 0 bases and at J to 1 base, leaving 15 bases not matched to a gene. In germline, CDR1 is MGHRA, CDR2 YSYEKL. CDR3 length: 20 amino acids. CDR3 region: CASSQETGEREGESNQPQHF. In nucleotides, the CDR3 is TGCGCCAGCAGCCAAGAAACAGGGGAGCGAGAGGGAGAGAGCAATCAGCCCCAGCATTTT.

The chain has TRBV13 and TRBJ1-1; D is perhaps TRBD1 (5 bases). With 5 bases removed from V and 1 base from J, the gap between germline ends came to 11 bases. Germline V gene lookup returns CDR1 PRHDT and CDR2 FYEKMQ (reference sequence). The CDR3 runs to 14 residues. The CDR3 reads CASSKQGENTEAFF. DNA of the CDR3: TGTGCCAGCAGCAAGCAGGGTGAGAACACTGAAGCTTTCTTT.

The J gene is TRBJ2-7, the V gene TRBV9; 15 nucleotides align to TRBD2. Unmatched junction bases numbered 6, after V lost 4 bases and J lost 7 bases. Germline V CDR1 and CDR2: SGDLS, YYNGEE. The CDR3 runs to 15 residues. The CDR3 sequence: CASSPWTSGGGEQYF. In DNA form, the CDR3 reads TGTGCCAGCAGCCCCTGGACTAGCGGGGGGGGTGAGCAGTACTTC.

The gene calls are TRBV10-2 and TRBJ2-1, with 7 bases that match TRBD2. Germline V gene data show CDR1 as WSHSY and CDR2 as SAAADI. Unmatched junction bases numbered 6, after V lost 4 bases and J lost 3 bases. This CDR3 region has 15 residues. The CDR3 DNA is TGCGCCAGCAGTGCCCCCGGGGGGATCTACAATGAGCAGTTCTTC. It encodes CASSAPGGIYNEQFF.

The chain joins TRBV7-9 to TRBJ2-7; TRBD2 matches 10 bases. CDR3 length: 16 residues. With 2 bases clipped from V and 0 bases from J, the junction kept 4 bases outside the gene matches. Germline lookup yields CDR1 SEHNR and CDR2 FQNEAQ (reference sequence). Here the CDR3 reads CASSLLAGESSYEQYF. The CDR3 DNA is TGTGCCAGCAGCTTACTAGCGGGGGAGAGCTCCTACGAGCAGTACTTC.

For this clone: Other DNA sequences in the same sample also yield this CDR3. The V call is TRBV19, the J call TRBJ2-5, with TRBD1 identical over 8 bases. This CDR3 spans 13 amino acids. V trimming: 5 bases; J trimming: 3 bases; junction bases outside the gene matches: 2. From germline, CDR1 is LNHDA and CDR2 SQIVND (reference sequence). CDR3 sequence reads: CASSSDREETQYF. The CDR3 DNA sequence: TGTGCCAGTAGTTCGGACAGGGAAGAGACCCAGTACTTC.

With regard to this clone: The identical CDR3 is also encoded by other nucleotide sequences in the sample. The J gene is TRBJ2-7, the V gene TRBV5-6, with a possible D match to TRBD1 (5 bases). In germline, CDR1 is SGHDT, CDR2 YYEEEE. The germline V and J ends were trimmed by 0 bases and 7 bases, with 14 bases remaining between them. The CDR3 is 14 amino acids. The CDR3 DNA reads TGTGCCAGCAGCTTGGGTCAGGGATCGTATGAGCAGTACTTC. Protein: CASSLGQGSYEQYF.

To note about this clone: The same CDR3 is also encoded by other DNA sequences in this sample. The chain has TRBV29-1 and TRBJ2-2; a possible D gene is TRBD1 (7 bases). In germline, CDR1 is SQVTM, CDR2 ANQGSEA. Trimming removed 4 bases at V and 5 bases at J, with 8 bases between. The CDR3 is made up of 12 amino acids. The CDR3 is CSVAGGTGELFF. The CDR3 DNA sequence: TGCAGCGTTGCAGGGGGGACCGGGGAGCTGTTTTTT.

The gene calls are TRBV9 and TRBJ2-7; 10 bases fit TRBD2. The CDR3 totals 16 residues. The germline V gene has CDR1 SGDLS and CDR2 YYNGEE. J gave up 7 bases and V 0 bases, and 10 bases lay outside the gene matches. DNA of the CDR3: TGTGCCAGCAGCGTAGGGAGCGGGGGGGTCTCAGAGGAGCAGTACTTC. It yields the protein CASSVGSGGVSEEQYF.

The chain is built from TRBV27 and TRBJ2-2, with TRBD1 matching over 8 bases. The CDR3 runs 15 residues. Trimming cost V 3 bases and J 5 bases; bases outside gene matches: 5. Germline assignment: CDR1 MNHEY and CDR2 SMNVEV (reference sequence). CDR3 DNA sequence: TGTGCCAGCAGTTTCCAGGGGGCTTGGACCGGGGAGCTGTTTTTT. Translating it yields CASSFQGAWTGELFF.

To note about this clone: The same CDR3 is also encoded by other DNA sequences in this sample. CDR3 loop: CASSLTPAYEQYF. CDR3 sequence (DNA): TGTGCCAGCAGTTTGACCCCTGCCTACGAGCAGTACTTC. The chain links TRBV27 to TRBJ2-7; D is ambiguous. The CDR3 is made up of 13 amino acids. Germline V CDR1 and CDR2: MNHEY, SMNVEV (reference sequence). The V end was cut by 3 bases, the J end by 2 bases, with 8 bases between.